Sequencing of this T cell receptor (beta chain) was carried out in a study of CD8+CD57+ T cells in acquired aplastic anemia. Study results and limitations: Around 29 shared CD8+ CDR3s appeared highly expressed within patients' immunodominant clones.

The patients chosen for sequencing had shown expansion of CD8+CD57+ cells (detected by flow cytometry). Patients were untreated when blood was sampled. CDR3 and TCR beta VDJ profiling relied on a genomic DNA template. Each CDR3 protein is one row after TCRdb ran MiXCR on the reads. The sample consists of 310,000 or so distinct CDR3 sequences, roughly 59% of them appearing once. For this clonotype: Its antigen is as yet unknown. Germline is not matched at one junction end, which may reflect a read error.

The CDR3 loop spans 19 amino acids. Germline lookup yields CDR1 SGHTA and CDR2 FQGTGA. This clonotype was obtained from a human donor with aplastic anemia. The source material was sorted CD4+, CD8+, or CD8+CD57+ T cells (not recorded which) from PBMCs. The J gene is TRBJ2-7, the V gene TRBV7-3; 9 nucleotides match TRBD1. CDR3 amino acids: CASSSPNLIRDRAPYERYF. The CDR3 nucleotides are TGTGCCAGCAGCTCGCCTAACTTAATCCGGGACAGGGCACCCTACGAGCGGTACTTC.